This T cell receptor (beta chain) was captured by sequencing in a study of control samples from healthy donors and cancer patients. Germline assignment: CDR1 SEHNR and CDR2 FQNEAQ (reference sequence). V dropped 1 base and J dropped 3 bases, with 8 bases sitting between them. The CDR3 contains 14 residues. Clones were sequenced by immunoSEQ multiplex PCR, and TCRdb holds only the in-frame ones, with some missing. This table has 95,000 to 150,000 clones, approximately 90% appearing once. Material for sequencing was blood. The TCR sequence derives from a woman younger than 35 in good health. V gene TRBV7-9 combines with J gene TRBJ2-3; D is undetermined. The chain's CDR3 is CASSLEPTTDTQYF. In DNA form, the CDR3 reads TGTGCCAGCAGCTTAGAACCCACAACAGATACGCAGTATTTT. Drawing the rest from reference TRBV7-9 and TRBJ2-3, the complete variable domain is DTGVSQNPRHKITKRGQNVTFRCDPISEHNRLYWYRQTLGQGPEFLTYFQNEAQLEKSRLLSDRFSAERPKGSFSTLEIQRTEQGDSAMYLCASSLEPTTDTQYFGPGTRLTVL.